The 11 T cell receptor beta chains listed next were all sequenced from one sample in a study of regulatory T cells in long-lasting Graves disease. Libraries of TCR beta came from iRepertoire HTBI primers plus Arm-PCR of CDR3 regions. Each CDR3 protein gets one entry after TCRdb re-called the multiplex PCR reads with MiXCR. This sample has around 420,000 distinct CDR3 sequences, with 15% to 19% found just once. As for time point: newly diagnosed GD, antithyroid drugs for less than 3 months. The authors made the TCR library using RNA they extracted from PBMCs. The sample here was peripheral blood mononuclear cells (PBMCs), taken at new diagnosis, from a patient treated with antithyroid drugs. These receptors all come from a female donor with Graves disease.

This clonotype was seen ten or more times. The chain recombines TRBV6-2 or TRBV6-3 with TRBJ2-3; weak D call: TRBD1 (6 bases). The CDR3 spans 15 residues. V lost 6 bases, J lost 2 bases, and 15 bases lay in between. The germline V gene has CDR1 MNHEY and CDR2 SVGEGT. CDR3 amino acids: CASRDIQGYTDTQYF. The CDR3 DNA reads TGTGCCAGCAGAGACATACAGGGTTACACAGATACGCAGTATTTT.

This clonotype was counted ten times or more. V is TRBV30 and J is TRBJ2-1; no clear D gene. The ends were cut back, 5 bases at V and 0 bases at J, with 8 bases in the middle. Looked up from germline, CDR1 is GTSNPN and CDR2 is SVGIG (reference sequence). This CDR3 comprises 13 residues. The CDR3 sequence: CAWSQSSYNEQFF. The CDR3 coding sequence is TGTGCCTGGTCTCAAAGCTCCTACAATGAGCAGTTCTTC.

This clonotype was seen at least ten times. The chain links TRBV28 to TRBJ2-4, with D possibly TRBD1 on 5 matching bases. The CDR3 loop spans 13 amino acids. The V gene's germline CDR1 is MDHEN and CDR2 SYDVKM. In DNA, the CDR3 is TGTGCTCTCAGCGACAGACACAAAAACATTCAGTACTTC. This translates into CALSDRHKNIQYF.

This clonotype has ten or more counts. This chain links TRBV20-1 with TRBJ2-4; unclear D gene. Germline-derived CDR1 and CDR2 are DFQATT and SNEGSKA (reference sequence). V lost 1 base and J 5 bases, leaving 3 bases between the germline ends. The CDR3 loop spans 11 amino acids. The chain's CDR3 is CSARVQNIQYF. CDR3 in DNA: TGCAGTGCTAGAGTTCAAAACATTCAGTACTTC.

This clonotype has ten or more counts. The chain uses TRBV6-1 and TRBJ1-2, with D tentatively TRBD1 (5 bases). V lost 10 bases and J lost 5, with 17 bases in between. The CDR3 extends over 13 amino acids. The germline gives CDR1 MNHNS, CDR2 SASEGT. CDR3 in DNA: TGTGCCACCAGGGACGGTTTGTTATATGGCTACACCTTC. Its translation is CATRDGLLYGYTF.

The rearrangement uses TRBV24-1 and TRBJ2-1; 8 nucleotides line up with TRBD1. The CDR3 extends over 17 amino acids. The V segment lost 5 bases and the J segment 6 bases; nucleotides outside the gene matches: 14. Germline V CDR1 and CDR2: KGHDR, SFDVKD. The CDR3 nucleotides are TGTGCCACCAGTGTCCCAGCAGGACAGGGTACCCTCAATGAGCAGTTCTTC. Encoded protein: CATSVPAGQGTLNEQFF.

V gene TRBV20-1 combines with J gene TRBJ2-6, with no clear D. The CDR3 totals 13 residues. The germline CDR1 and CDR2 sequences are DFQATT and SNEGSKA (reference sequence). V lost 6 bases to trimming and J lost 2 bases, with 8 bases between them. DNA of the CDR3: TGCAGTGCGGCCAGACCTGGGGCCAACGTCCTGACTTTC. This gives the protein CSAARPGANVLTF.

This chain uses TRBV6-2 or TRBV6-3 with TRBJ2-3; a possible D gene is TRBD2 (6 bases). This CDR3 has 14 amino acids. The V end was cut by 7 bases, the J end by 4 bases, with 15 bases between. Germline CDR1 is MNHEY and CDR2 is SVGEGT. The CDR3 bases are TGTGCCAGCAATATGGGGGGAGCCGCAGATACGCAGTATTTT. As protein: CASNMGGAADTQYF.

This clonotype was detected many times. This chain joins TRBV12-3 or TRBV12-4 and TRBJ1-5; D is possibly TRBD1 (6 bases). This CDR3 is built from 15 residues. V was shortened by 7 bases and J by 1 base, with 14 bases between the two germline ends. The CDR3 sequence: CASTATGTSNQPQHF. The CDR3 bases are TGTGCCAGCACCGCAACAGGGACCAGCAATCAGCCCCAGCATTTT.

This clonotype has at least ten counts. The rearrangement uses TRBV28 and TRBJ1-3, with D perhaps TRBD1 (5 bases). Germline V gene data show CDR1 as MDHEN and CDR2 as SYDVKM. The ends were cut back, 3 bases at V and 0 bases at J, with 18 bases in the middle. This CDR3 spans 18 amino acids. The CDR3 DNA follows: TGTGCCAGCAGTTTTTTGGGTGATGGGGGGTTCTCTGGAAACACCATATATTTT. It yields the protein CASSFLGDGGFSGNTIYF.

CDR3 region: CASSLGGRLNNEQFF. In nucleotides, the CDR3 is TGTGCCAGCAGTTTAGGTGGAAGGCTCAACAATGAGCAGTTCTTC. The chain links TRBV28 to TRBJ2-1; D is undetermined. V was pared by 2 bases and J by 5 bases, with 13 bases between. The CDR3 is made up of 15 amino acids. CDR1 and CDR2 from the germline V gene are MDHEN and SYDVKM.